Listed here is a single TCR beta chain. Its matching antigen is unknown. The ends were cut back, 5 bases at V and 8 bases at J, with 12 bases in the middle. Germline CDR1 is SEHNR and CDR2 is FQNEAQ (reference sequence). This CDR3 has 12 residues. These data are taken from a study of CD8 T cells in Susac syndrome. Study-level findings and limits: As the study acknowledged, the number of individuals in its TCR sequencing and HLA analysis was relatively small.

With random hexamers, roughly 0.45 to 1 ug RNA was reverse transcribed. MiXCR was run by TCRdb on the immunoSEQ multiplex PCR reads, yielding one entry per CDR3 protein. The sample carries 150,000 to 200,000 distinct CDR3 sequences, just under 95% recorded once. This sequence originates from a human donor in good health. The chain employs TRBV7-9 and TRBJ1-2, with D perhaps TRBD1 (5 bases). The sequenced material came from CD4+ T cells from PBMCs. The chain's CDR3 is CASSPGAPGYTF. CDR3 bases: TGTGCCAGCAGCCCCGGGGCGCCGGGCTACACCTTC.